The 16 T cell receptor beta chains below come from one sample, sequenced in a study of OX40 agonist ivuxolimab in advanced cancers. Repertoires were generated with immunoSEQ multiplex PCR, while TCRdb's copy carries only in-frame clones and drops some. The profile covers 35,000 to 40,000 clones, with more than 80% appearing a single time and around a sixth taken by the ten largest. The sequenced sample was CD4+ or CD8+ T cells sorted from blood, obtained in a trial of the OX40 agonist ivuxolimab. These receptors were taken from an adult with an advanced solid tumor such as melanoma, head and neck, liver or kidney cancer.

This rearrangement joins TRBV12-5 to TRBJ2-2; D unresolved. The CDR3 contains 12 residues. Germline loops: CDR1 LGHNT, CDR2 FRNRAP. The V and J ends lost 4 bases and 7 bases respectively, with 7 bases between them. The DNA for the CDR3 is TGTGCTAGTGGTTATCTAGGCGGGGAGCTGTTTTTT. Translating gives CASGYLGGELFF.

The J gene is TRBJ2-7, the V gene TRBV9, with 9 bases that match TRBD1. This CDR3 spans 14 amino acids. Trimming took 2 bases from V and 2 from J; bases not matched to a gene: 2. Germline V gives CDR1 SGDLS, CDR2 YYNGEE. CDR3 protein: CASSVDRGPYEQYF. CDR3 DNA sequence: TGTGCCAGCAGCGTGGACAGGGGACCCTACGAGCAGTACTTC.

The gene calls are TRBV7-6 and TRBJ2-3; 7 nucleotides agree with TRBD2. Trimming took 2 bases from V and 0 from J; bases not matched to a gene: 2. This CDR3 is built from 15 residues. CDR1 is SGHVS and CDR2 is FNYEAQ in the germline V gene. The DNA of the CDR3 is TGTGCCAGCAGCTTAAAGGGAGGGAGCACAGATACGCAGTATTTT. Residues: CASSLKGGSTDTQYF.

The chain recombines TRBV11-2 with TRBJ2-7; 11 bases match TRBD2. V was pared by 3 bases and J by 2 bases, with 0 bases of the junction left unmatched. From germline, CDR1 is SGHAT and CDR2 FQNNGV. This CDR3 has 14 residues. The CDR3 DNA follows: TGTGCCAGCAGCTTTAGCGGGGGGGCCTACGAGCAGTACTTC. Translated: CASSFSGGAYEQYF. Full variable domain (rest looked up from reference TRBV11-2 and TRBJ2-7): EAGVAQSPRYKIIEKRQSVAFWCNPISGHATLYWYQQILGQGPKLLIQFQNNGVVDDSQLPKDRFSAERLKGVDSTLKIQPAKLEDSAVYLCASSFSGGAYEQYFGPGTRLTVT.

Written as DNA, the CDR3 is TGTGCCAGCAGCTCTCAGGTGTACTCTGGAAACACCATATATTTT. Amino acid sequence: CASSSQVYSGNTIYF. The V and J genes are TRBV11-2 and TRBJ1-3; D call uncertain. This CDR3 has 15 residues. The V gene's germline CDR1 is SGHAT and CDR2 FQNNGV. V was pared by 4 bases and J by 0 bases, with 10 bases between.

This clone was seen only once. The J gene is TRBJ2-1, the V gene TRBV5-4; tentatively, D is TRBD1 (5 bases). Germline V lookup: CDR1 SGHNT, CDR2 YYREEE (reference sequence). The CDR3 sequence is 12 residues long. V dropped 4 bases and J dropped 10 bases, with 12 bases sitting between them. CDR3 coding DNA: TGTGCCAGCAGCCCCCCCAAGGGGGAGCAGTTCTTC. Amino acids: CASSPPKGEQFF.

V and J are TRBV9 and TRBJ2-1, with no clear D. Germline V gives CDR1 SGDLS, CDR2 YYNGEE. The CDR3 runs to 14 residues. The V and J ends lost 0 bases and 2 bases respectively, with 6 bases between them. This chain's CDR3 is CASSVEGTYNEQFF. As DNA, the CDR3 is TGTGCCAGCAGCGTAGAGGGCACCTACAATGAGCAGTTCTTC. The variable domain in full, completed from reference TRBV9 and TRBJ2-1, reads DSGVTQTPKHLITATGQRVTLRCSPRSGDLSVYWYQQSLDQGLQFLIQYYNGEERAKGNILERFSAQQFPDLHSELNLSSLELGDSALYFCASSVEGTYNEQFFGPGTRLTVL.

V gene TRBV7-9 combines with J gene TRBJ2-5, with D maybe TRBD2 (6 bases). Germline V gene data show CDR1 as SEHNR and CDR2 as FQNEAQ (reference sequence). V shed 7 bases and J shed 5 bases, with 20 bases lying between them. The CDR3 is 15 residues long. The CDR3 sequence is CASTLGSSGKETQYF. CDR3 nucleotides: TGTGCCAGCACCCTCGGGAGTTCGGGGAAGGAGACCCAGTACTTC.

The V call is TRBV5-6, the J call TRBJ1-1; D may be TRBD1 (6 bases). Germline V gene sequence: CDR1 SGHDT, CDR2 YYEEEE. V gave up 5 bases and J gave up 1 base, with 12 bases separating them. The CDR3 extends over 14 amino acids. The DNA of the CDR3 is TGTGCCAGCAGGCCAACAGGGACGAACACTGAAGCTTTCTTT. Translating gives CASRPTGTNTEAFF.

The rearrangement joins TRBV6-1 to TRBJ1-2; 9 nucleotides match TRBD1. With 6 bases clipped from V and 0 bases from J, the junction kept 5 bases outside the gene matches. Per germline, CDR1 MNHNS and CDR2 SASEGT. CDR3 length equals 15 residues. This CDR3 is CASSHGQGPNYGYTF. DNA for the CDR3: TGTGCCAGCAGCCACGGACAGGGGCCTAACTATGGCTACACCTTC.

The chain carries TRBV7-3 and TRBJ2-1; 8 bases align to TRBD2. V was clipped by 1 base and J by 2 bases; unmatched bases: 4. Germline values: CDR1 SGHTA, CDR2 FQGTGA. CDR3 length: 16 residues. CDR3 sequence reads: CASSLSGSGAYNEQFF. The CDR3 bases are TGTGCCAGCAGCTTAAGTGGTAGCGGGGCCTACAATGAGCAGTTCTTC.

The chain couples TRBV6-6 to TRBJ1-1; the D is unclear. The CDR3 loop spans 12 amino acids. V lost 0 bases and J 5 bases, leaving 4 bases between the germline ends. Germline values: CDR1 MNHNY, CDR2 SVGAGI (reference sequence). For the CDR3, the DNA is TGTGCCAGCAGTTACTCAAGTACTGAAGCTTTCTTT. Translation gives CASSYSSTEAFF.

A few counts support this clone. The rearrangement links TRBV7-9 to TRBJ1-2; 7 bases map to TRBD1. In germline, CDR1 is SEHNR, CDR2 FQNEAQ (reference sequence). V lost 1 base and J lost 6; bases outside the gene matches: 17. The CDR3 totals 18 residues. The CDR3 spells CASSLVFGQGVFGDGYTF. CDR3 in DNA: TGTGCCAGCAGCTTAGTTTTCGGGCAGGGGGTCTTTGGTGATGGCTACACCTTC. Full variable domain (outside the CDR3, taken from reference TRBV7-9 and TRBJ1-2): DTGVSQNPRHKITKRGQNVTFRCDPISEHNRLYWYRQTLGQGPEFLTYFQNEAQLEKSRLLSDRFSAERPKGSFSTLEIQRTEQGDSAMYLCASSLVFGQGVFGDGYTFGSGTRLTVV.

This clone was seen only a few times. The V gene is TRBV5-5, the J gene TRBJ1-2; TRBD1 matches 8 bases. With 1 base clipped from V and 3 bases from J, the junction kept 5 bases outside the gene matches. Germline CDR1 SGHKS, CDR2 YYEKEE (reference sequence). This CDR3 has 15 residues. Written as DNA, the CDR3 is TGTGCCAGCAGCTTGCGGACAGGGCGGGACTATGGCTACACCTTC. It translates to CASSLRTGRDYGYTF.

This clone was seen only once. The chain couples TRBV6-4 to TRBJ2-1, with D tentatively TRBD1 (6 bases). Germline V gives CDR1 MRHNA, CDR2 SNTAGT. The length of the CDR3 is 12 residues. Trimming removed 10 bases from V and 5 bases from J, with 12 bases in between. The CDR3 loop reads CATPQGNNEQFF. CDR3 nucleotide sequence: TGTGCCACCCCACAGGGTAACAATGAGCAGTTCTTC.

This chain uses TRBV13 with TRBJ2-7; D perhaps matches TRBD2 (6 bases). V dropped 3 bases and J dropped 1 base, with 19 bases sitting between them. CDR3 length: 17 amino acids. CDR1 is PRHDT, CDR2 FYEKMQ, per germline (reference sequence). The CDR3: CASSFGPIGGASYEQYF. The CDR3 region has the DNA TGTGCCAGCAGCTTTGGCCCTATTGGCGGGGCGTCCTACGAGCAGTACTTC.